The clone carrying this TCR beta chain was counted at least ten times. Its cognate antigen is unknown. These data are taken from a study of T-cell reconstitution after alpha-beta-depleted transplantation in children. In germline, CDR1 is SGHRS, CDR2 YFSETQ. CDR3 length equals 15 residues. The V gene end was trimmed by 1 base and the J gene end by 0 bases; junction bases not matched to a gene: 4. Preparing the TCRbeta library involved the use of unique molecular identifiers. In TCRdb, the PCR reads were re-called with MiXCR into one record per CDR3 protein. The sample records approximately 99,000 distinct CDR3 sequences, approximately 6.9% being singletons. Broader study findings: Some patients showed high day-60 TCRbeta diversity, which derived from surviving recipient T cells and thymic progenitors. It was newly produced T cells that mostly accounted for T-cell counts and diversity one year after transplant. At around two months after transplant, the alpha-beta T cells were reportedly derived from several hundred expanded clones that came from non-depleted graft cells.

The receptor was derived from a male patient between 2 and 15 years old who had a stem cell transplant for acute lymphoblastic leukemia, so the T cells may come from the graft donor. V and J are TRBV5-1 and TRBJ2-7; TRBD1 matches at 7 bases. Sample: PBMCs, mostly from graft donor cells, taken 360 days after TCRalphabeta/CD19-depleted stem cell transplant. CDR3 sequence reads: CASSLTGAGSYEQYF. The DNA of the CDR3 is TGCGCCAGCAGCTTGACAGGGGCGGGCTCCTACGAGCAGTACTTC.